This paragraph covers one TCR beta chain sequence. Its antigen remains unidentified. The CDR3 extends 3 residues past the end of the read, so its final part is completed from the germline J gene. The sample belongs to a study of T cell clonality in common variable immunodeficiency. Germline lookup yields CDR1 SNHLY and CDR2 FYNNEI. The CDR3 covers 16 residues. Trimming took 6 bases from V and 4 from J; bases not matched to a gene: 12. Repertoires were generated with immunoSEQ multiplex PCR, while TCRdb's copy carries only in-frame clones and drops some. The sample is made up of 52,000 or so clones, none counted only once. Broader study findings: Compared with controls, CVID subjects had fewer shared TCRbeta clones. Reportedly, TCR beta sequences from common variable immunodeficiency showed fewer deletions and N-nucleotide insertions.

The chain carries TRBV2 and TRBJ2-1, with 7 bases aligning to TRBD1. This clonotype was obtained from a person between 18 and 70 years old in good health. The source material was peripheral blood mononuclear cells. The CDR3 spells CASRPATGVLYNEQFF. The CDR3 bases that were read are TGTGCCAGCAGACCCGCCACAGGGGTACTGTACAATGAG.